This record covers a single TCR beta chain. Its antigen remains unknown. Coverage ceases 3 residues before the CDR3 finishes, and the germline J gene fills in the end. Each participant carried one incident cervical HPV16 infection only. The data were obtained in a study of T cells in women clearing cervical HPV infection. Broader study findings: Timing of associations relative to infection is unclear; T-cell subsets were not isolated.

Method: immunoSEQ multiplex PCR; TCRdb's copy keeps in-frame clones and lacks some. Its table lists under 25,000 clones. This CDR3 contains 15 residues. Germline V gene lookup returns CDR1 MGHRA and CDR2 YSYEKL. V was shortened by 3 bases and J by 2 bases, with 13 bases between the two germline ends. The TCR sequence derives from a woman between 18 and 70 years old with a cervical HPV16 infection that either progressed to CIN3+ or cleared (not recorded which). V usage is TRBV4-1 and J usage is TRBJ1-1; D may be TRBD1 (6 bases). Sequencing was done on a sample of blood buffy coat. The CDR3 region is CASSHITGRNTEAFF. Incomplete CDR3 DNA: TGCGCCAGCAGCCACATTACAGGGCGCAACACTGAA.